This TCR beta chain is from a study of early T cells in non-severe SARS-CoV-2 infection. The wider study: Sequenced bulk RNA came from whole blood that was unsorted, and chains were unpaired.

Points from the study as a whole: Sequences matched to VDJdb favored anti-spike CD8 responses, while private and CD4 specificities were missed.

The V gene's germline CDR1 is SGHRS and CDR2 YFSETQ. This CDR3 is 14 amino acids long. Trimming shortened V by 2 bases and J by 2 bases, and 11 bases separated the two germline ends. There are many counts of this clonotype. Its antigen is currently unknown. Unique molecular identifiers were affixed to single, distinct cDNA molecules. A single record per CDR3 protein comes from TCRdb applying MiXCR to the 5' RACE reads. The sample lists 56,000 or so distinct CDR3 sequences, 8.2% occurring once. The chain joins TRBV5-1 to TRBJ2-7; the D gene could be TRBD1 or TRBD2 (5 bases each). The specimen was whole blood. The TCR was taken from an adult who was a healthcare worker with PCR-confirmed SARS-CoV-2 infection or an uninfected control (not recorded which). CDR3 coding DNA: TGCGCCAGCAGCTTAGAGGGGATAGCCTACGAGCAGTACTTC. Residues: CASSLEGIAYEQYF. The whole variable domain, filled in from reference TRBV5-1 and TRBJ2-7, reads KAGVTQTPRYLIKTRGQQVTLSCSPISGHRSVSWYQQTPGQGLQFLFEYFSETQRNKGNFPGRFSGRQFSNSRSEMNVSTLELGDSALYLCASSLEGIAYEQYFGPGTRLTVT.